One sample yielded the 24 T cell receptor beta chains listed below, sequenced in a study of T cell responses to AZD1222 COVID-19 vaccine. Measured with immunoSEQ multiplex PCR; TCRdb has only the in-frame clones, and not every one. The repertoire holds about 190,000 clones, approximately 90% seen once, with 0.99% in the top ten. The sequences come from peripheral blood, collected on day 0 of AZD1222 vaccination. The source of these receptors is an adult in good health.

DNA of the CDR3: TGTGCCACCAGCACCGGGACTAGCGGGGTCGAGCAGTACTTC. Encoded protein: CATSTGTSGVEQYF. The chain carries TRBV15 and TRBJ2-7, with 13 bases fitting TRBD2. This CDR3 has 14 residues. CDR1 LNHNV and CDR2 YYDKDF come from the germline V gene (reference sequence). V dropped 4 bases and J dropped 6; count of bases not matched to a gene: 3.

Concerning this clone: Other DNA sequences in the same sample also yield this CDR3. The chain joins TRBV5-6 to TRBJ1-1; 7 bases agree with TRBD1. CDR1 SGHDT and CDR2 YYEEEE come from the germline V gene. Trimming took 4 bases from V and 1 from J; bases not matched to a gene: 4. CDR3 size: 14 residues. CDR3 coding DNA: TGTGCCAGCAGCACTTGGACAGGGAACACTGAAGCTTTCTTT. Its translation is CASSTWTGNTEAFF.

The V and J genes are TRBV4-3 and TRBJ2-2; D ambiguous. The CDR3 runs 15 residues. Trimming pared 0 bases from V and 3 bases from J, leaving 8 bases between. Per the germline V gene, CDR1 is LGHNA and CDR2 is YSLEER. CDR3 sequence: CASSQDEDDTGELFF. DNA for the CDR3: TGCGCCAGCAGCCAAGATGAGGACGACACCGGGGAGCTGTTTTTT.

This clone was recorded once. The V gene is TRBV5-1, the J gene TRBJ2-3; D perhaps matches TRBD1 (5 bases). In germline, CDR1 is SGHRS, CDR2 YFSETQ. Trimming shortened V by 0 bases and J by 6 bases, and 14 bases separated the two germline ends. The CDR3 consists of 15 residues. This CDR3 reads CASSLARVVGDTQYF. In DNA, the CDR3 is TGCGCCAGCAGCTTGGCCAGGGTAGTTGGGGATACGCAGTATTTT.

This rearrangement joins TRBV10-1 to TRBJ2-1; D gene unclear. Trimming cost V 4 bases and J 10 bases, with 8 bases left between them. The germline V gene encodes CDR1 WNHNN and CDR2 SYGVQD (reference sequence). This CDR3 contains 11 residues. The CDR3 sequence: CASSGRDEQFF. CDR3 in DNA: TGCGCCAGCAGTGGCCGAGACGAGCAGTTCTTC.

This chain links TRBV2 with TRBJ1-3; TRBD1 might be the D (5 bases). With 4 bases removed from V and 0 bases from J, the gap between germline ends came to 16 bases. This CDR3 is built from 17 residues. Germline-derived CDR1 and CDR2 are SNHLY and FYNNEI. This CDR3 reads CASSVRGNLLSGNTIYF. For the CDR3, the DNA is TGTGCCAGCAGTGTGCGGGGGAACCTACTCTCTGGAAACACCATATATTTT.

The genes are TRBV24-1 and TRBJ2-1; 10 positions match TRBD2. The J segment lost 8 bases and the V segment lost 6 bases, leaving 6 bases of the junction unmatched. Germline V gives CDR1 KGHDR, CDR2 SFDVKD. CDR3 length equals 14 residues. In DNA, the CDR3 is TGTGCCACCAGTACGCCTAGCGGGAGCTATGAGCAGTTCTTC. Protein: CATSTPSGSYEQFF.

The CDR3 sequence: CASSYRILGRLEQYF. In nucleotides, the CDR3 is TGTGCCAGCAGCTACCGGATCCTAGGTCGGTTGGAGCAGTACTTC. V and J are TRBV7-9 and TRBJ2-7; the D is unclear. Trimming took off 4 bases at V and 7 bases at J, with 20 bases between the two ends. Germline values: CDR1 SEHNR, CDR2 FQNEAQ (reference sequence). This CDR3 is 15 amino acids long.

This clone was observed a handful of times. The chain is built from TRBV3-1 (or the pseudogene TRBV3-2) and TRBJ1-5; weak D call: TRBD1 (6 bases). The CDR3 consists of 14 residues. V lost 4 bases, J lost 5 bases, and 12 bases lay in between. Germline V gene data show CDR1 as LGHDT and CDR2 as YNNKEL (reference sequence). The CDR3 loop reads CASSRGTLDQPQHF. In DNA form, the CDR3 reads TGTGCCAGCAGCCGGGGGACACTGGATCAGCCCCAGCATTTT.

This clone was seen only once. The chain recombines TRBV2 with TRBJ2-1; 8 bases align to TRBD2. CDR1 SNHLY and CDR2 FYNNEI come from the germline V gene. The junction had 9 bases not matched to a gene; V was cut back by 5 bases and J by 0 bases. The CDR3 spans 17 residues. The CDR3 DNA reads TGTGCCAGCAGTCAAACTCCCAGCGGGAGCTCCTACAATGAGCAGTTCTTC. This codes for CASSQTPSGSSYNEQFF.

V is TRBV29-1 and J is TRBJ1-3, with D maybe TRBD1 (6 bases). CDR3 length equals 14 residues. V was trimmed by 0 bases and J by 8 bases, leaving 14 bases between them. CDR1 is SQVTM, CDR2 ANQGSEA, per germline. CDR3 nucleotide sequence: TGCAGCGTTGAAGATGACAGGTGGACGGACACCATATATTTT. It encodes CSVEDDRWTDTIYF. Filled out from reference TRBV29-1 and TRBJ1-3, the complete variable domain reads SAVISQKPSRDICQRGTSLTIQCQVDSQVTMMFWYRQQPGQSLTLIATANQGSEATYESGFVIDKFPISRPNLTFSTLTVSNMSPEDSSIYLCSVEDDRWTDTIYFGEGSWLTVV.

The V gene is TRBV11-2, the J gene TRBJ1-1; D unresolved. Germline V CDR1 and CDR2: SGHAT, FQNNGV. The CDR3 is 13 amino acids. The V end was cut by 1 base, the J end by 7 bases, with 10 bases between. The CDR3 DNA reads TGTGCCAGCAGCTTAGGGGCAGCCGATGAAGCTTTCTTT. Amino acids: CASSLGAADEAFF.

The rearrangement joins TRBV18 to TRBJ2-7; 9 bases align to TRBD1. The CDR3 spans 13 residues. Germline V gene lookup returns CDR1 KGHSH and CDR2 LQKENI. The J segment lost 3 bases and the V segment lost 6 bases, leaving 3 bases of the junction unmatched. In DNA, the CDR3 is TGTGCCAGCTCCCCGACAGGGGGCTACGAGCAGTACTTC. Protein: CASSPTGGYEQYF.

The gene calls are TRBV27 and TRBJ2-1, with TRBD2 matching over 9 bases. The V segment lost 3 bases and the J segment 4 bases; nucleotides outside the gene matches: 22. This CDR3 is 21 amino acids long. The germline V gene has CDR1 MNHEY and CDR2 SMNVEV (reference sequence). The CDR3 protein is CASSFRLAGGAENTLYNEQFF. CDR3 nucleotide sequence: TGTGCCAGCAGTTTCCGCCTTGCGGGGGGGGCCGAAAACACCCTTTACAATGAGCAGTTCTTC.

The chain has TRBV9 and TRBJ2-1; D unresolved. Trimming stripped 2 bases from V and 3 bases from J, with 6 bases between. CDR1 and CDR2 from the germline V gene are SGDLS and YYNGEE. This CDR3 spans 13 amino acids. CDR3 sequence (DNA): TGTGCCAGCAGCGTTCGTGACTACAATGAGCAGTTCTTC. Translated, it gives CASSVRDYNEQFF. Complete variable domain (other parts from reference TRBV9 and TRBJ2-1): DSGVTQTPKHLITATGQRVTLRCSPRSGDLSVYWYQQSLDQGLQFLIQYYNGEERAKGNILERFSAQQFPDLHSELNLSSLELGDSALYFCASSVRDYNEQFFGPGTRLTVL.

The rearrangement joins TRBV27 to TRBJ1-5, with D possibly being TRBD1 (6 bases). V lost 0 bases to trimming and J lost 6 bases, with 9 bases between them. The CDR3 length is 14 residues. Germline V lookup: CDR1 MNHEY, CDR2 SMNVEV (reference sequence). This CDR3 is CASSLSQGFQPQHF. The CDR3 coding sequence is TGTGCCAGCAGTTTATCACAGGGTTTTCAGCCCCAGCATTTT.

The chain is built from TRBV11-2 and TRBJ2-7; TRBD2 aligns across 13 bases. CDR1 is SGHAT, CDR2 FQNNGV, per germline. The CDR3 loop spans 15 amino acids. J lost 6 bases, V lost 5 bases, and 7 bases had no gene match. The CDR3 DNA is TGTGCCAGCAGCCCCCAACTAGCGGGAGGGTCCGAGCAGTACTTC. Translated, it gives CASSPQLAGGSEQYF. Together with reference TRBV11-2 and TRBJ2-7, the CDR3 gives the full variable domain: EAGVAQSPRYKIIEKRQSVAFWCNPISGHATLYWYQQILGQGPKLLIQFQNNGVVDDSQLPKDRFSAERLKGVDSTLKIQPAKLEDSAVYLCASSPQLAGGSEQYFGPGTRLTVT.

CDR3 residues: CASSLWGGTSADTQYF. CDR3 coding DNA: TGTGCCAGCAGCTTATGGGGAGGAACTAGCGCAGATACGCAGTATTTT. The chain uses TRBV7-8 and TRBJ2-3, with 7 bases lining up with TRBD2. This CDR3 is built from 16 residues. Looked up from germline, CDR1 is SGHVS and CDR2 is FQNEAQ. J was trimmed by 4 bases and V by 2 bases; bases with no gene match: 9. The whole variable domain, remainder taken from reference TRBV7-8 and TRBJ2-3, is GAGVSQSPRYKVAKRGQDVALRCDPISGHVSLFWYQQALGQGPEFLTYFQNEAQLDKSGLPSDRFFAERPEGSVSTLKIQRTQQEDSAVYLCASSLWGGTSADTQYFGPGTRLTVL.

The chain couples TRBV11-3 to TRBJ2-2; no clear D. Germline assignment: CDR1 SGHNT and CDR2 YENEEA. Deletions cut 8 bases from V and 2 bases from J, with 6 bases between. The CDR3 has 12 residues. CDR3 loop: CASGRNTGELFF. The CDR3, as DNA: TGTGCCAGCGGCAGAAACACCGGGGAGCTGTTTTTT. The full variable domain, in which reference TRBV11-3 and TRBJ2-2 provide the parts outside the CDR3, is EAGVVQSPRYKIIEKKQPVAFWCNPISGHNTLYWYLQNLGQGPELLIRYENEEAVDDSQLPKDRFSAERLKGVDSTLKIQPAELGDSAVYLCASGRNTGELFFGEGSRLTVL.

The chain is built from TRBV5-5 and TRBJ1-2; D call uncertain. This CDR3 spans 16 amino acids. V shed 0 bases and J shed 3 bases, with 15 bases lying between them. Germline loops: CDR1 SGHKS, CDR2 YYEKEE (reference sequence). Written as DNA, the CDR3 is TGTGCCAGCAGCTTGGACGCGGGAGGTGCTTACTATGGCTACACCTTC. This codes for CASSLDAGGAYYGYTF.

The V gene is TRBV2, the J gene TRBJ2-1; D may be TRBD2 (5 bases). The V end lost 6 bases, the J end lost 6 bases, and 15 bases lay between the germline ends. The length of the CDR3 is 14 residues. Germline V lookup: CDR1 SNHLY, CDR2 FYNNEI. The CDR3 reads CASSPARGGNEQFF. The CDR3 bases are TGTGCCAGCAGCCCCGCCCGGGGTGGCAATGAGCAGTTCTTC. The whole variable domain, remainder taken from reference TRBV2 and TRBJ2-1, is EPEVTQTPSHQVTQMGQEVILRCVPISNHLYFYWYRQILGQKVEFLVSFYNNEISEKSEIFDDQFSVERPDGSNFTLKIRSTKLEDSAMYFCASSPARGGNEQFFGPGTRLTVL.

This rearrangement joins TRBV19 to TRBJ2-7; D may be TRBD2 (6 bases). Germline CDR1 and CDR2: LNHDA and SQIVND (reference sequence). V was clipped by 9 bases and J by 2 bases, with 14 bases between them. This CDR3 comprises 13 residues. In nucleotides, the CDR3 is TGTGCCAGCGAGGGCAGGGAGGCCTACGAGCAGTACTTC. Translated, it gives CASEGREAYEQYF.

This rearrangement joins TRBV15 to TRBJ2-1; TRBD1 agrees at 7 bases. This CDR3 contains 14 residues. With 0 bases clipped from V and 9 bases from J, the junction kept 5 bases outside the gene matches. Germline-derived CDR1 and CDR2 are LNHNV and YYDKDF (reference sequence). The CDR3: CATSRDRGSLEQFF. As DNA, the CDR3 is TGTGCCACCAGCAGAGACAGGGGGTCACTTGAGCAGTTCTTC.

CDR3 amino acids: CASRSHSGANTEAFF. CDR3 in DNA: TGTGCCAGCAGGTCCCACTCCGGGGCGAACACTGAAGCTTTCTTT. The chain couples TRBV6-4 to TRBJ1-1, with a weak D call TRBD1 (5 bases). The CDR3 runs to 15 residues. Germline CDR1 MRHNA, CDR2 SNTAGT. The V end lost 6 bases, the J end lost 1 base, and 15 bases lay between the germline ends.